The TCR beta chain described here comes from a study of blood T cell repertoires in COVID-19. Some clones are missing from TCRdb's copy, which holds only in-frame ones; the method was immunoSEQ multiplex PCR. The table records 450,000 to 500,000 clones, 70% to 90% of them present only once. The CDR3 has 14 amino acids. Germline lookup yields CDR1 SGHNT and CDR2 YYREEE (reference sequence). V lost 0 bases to trimming and J lost 5 bases; unmatched junction nucleotides: 4. Sequenced sample: peripheral blood. The TCR originated in a human donor in a cohort sampled during active COVID-19. The chain recombines TRBV5-4 with TRBJ2-5; 7 nucleotides match TRBD2. CDR3 sequence: CASSLDPGRETQYF. The DNA of the CDR3 is TGTGCCAGCAGCTTGGACCCCGGGAGGGAGACCCAGTACTTC.